The T cell receptor beta chain described here comes from a study of OX40 agonist ivuxolimab in advanced cancers. Sequencing used immunoSEQ multiplex PCR; TCRdb keeps in-frame clones, though not all of them. Among roughly 67,000 clones listed, 70% to 90% were seen once. Losses at the gene ends were 6 bases for V and 5 bases for J; bases not matched to a gene: 16. The CDR3 length is 18 residues. This clonotype was obtained from an adult with an advanced solid tumor such as melanoma, head and neck, liver or kidney cancer. The V call is TRBV23-1, the J call TRBJ2-2; the match to TRBD1 covers 9 bases. TRBV23-1 is recorded as an ORF, its role being uncertain. Source: CD4+ or CD8+ T cells sorted from blood, taken in a trial of the OX40 agonist ivuxolimab. The CDR3, as DNA: TGCGCCAGCAGGCCCAACAGGGGGCCGTCCCCTGGGACCGGGGAGCTGTTTTTT. This translates into CASRPNRGPSPGTGELFF.